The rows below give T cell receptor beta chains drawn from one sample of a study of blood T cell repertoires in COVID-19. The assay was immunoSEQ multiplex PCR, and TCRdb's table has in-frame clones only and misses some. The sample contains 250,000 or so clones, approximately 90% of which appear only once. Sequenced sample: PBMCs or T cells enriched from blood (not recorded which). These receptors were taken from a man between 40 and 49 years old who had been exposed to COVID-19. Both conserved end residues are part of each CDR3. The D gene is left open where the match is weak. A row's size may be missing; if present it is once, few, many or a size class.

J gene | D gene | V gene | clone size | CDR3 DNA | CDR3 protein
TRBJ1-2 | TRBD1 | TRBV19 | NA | TGTGCCAGTAGTATTTCGGGACAGGGAACCCCTAACTATGGCTACACCTTC | CASSISGQGTPNYGYTF
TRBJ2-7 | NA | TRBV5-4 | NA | TGTGCCAGCAGGGAAACGGGGTCCTACGAGCAGTACTTC | CASRETGSYEQYF
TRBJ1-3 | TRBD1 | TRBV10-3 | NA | TGTGCCATCAGTAAGGACAGGGGGACTGGAAACACCATATATTTT | CAISKDRGTGNTIYF
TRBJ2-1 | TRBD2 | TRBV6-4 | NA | TGTGCCAGCAGTGAGGAGTTAGCGGGGGCCAATGAGCAGTTCTTC | CASSEELAGANEQFF
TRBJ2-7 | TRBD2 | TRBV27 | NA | TGTGCCAGCAGTTTATCGGGGGGAACTAGCGCACTGTTC | CASSLSGGTSALF
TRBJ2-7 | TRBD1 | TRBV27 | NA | TGTGCCAGCAGCCTTCGGCGGGACAGGGGCCACGAGCAGTACTTC | CASSLRRDRGHEQYF
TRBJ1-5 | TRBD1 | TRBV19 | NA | TGTGCCAGTAGTTCGGGACAGGGAAGAGGTCAGCCCCAGCATTTT | CASSSGQGRGQPQHF
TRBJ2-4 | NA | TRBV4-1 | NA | TGCGCCAGCAGCCAAGAACCCGGCAATTCAGGCATTCAGTACTTC | CASSQEPGNSGIQYF
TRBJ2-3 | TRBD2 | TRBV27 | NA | TGTGCCAGCGCCCTAGGGAGCGGGAGATTGGATACGCAGTATTTT | CASALGSGRLDTQYF
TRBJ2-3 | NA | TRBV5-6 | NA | TGTGCCAGCAGCTTATACGGTACGCAGTATTTT | CASSLYGTQYF
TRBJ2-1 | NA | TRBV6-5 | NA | TGTGCCAGCAGAAAGCCCCATTTAGATGAGCAGTTCTTC | CASRKPHLDEQFF
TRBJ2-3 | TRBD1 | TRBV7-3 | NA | TGTGCCAGCAGCATCACAGGGGGCCCAGATACGCAGTATTTT | CASSITGGPDTQYF
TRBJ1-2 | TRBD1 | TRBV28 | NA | TGTGCCAGCAGTTATAGCCAGGGGGTTCACTATGGCTACACCTTC | CASSYSQGVHYGYTF
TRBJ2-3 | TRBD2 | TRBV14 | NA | TGTGCCAGCAGCCATCCATGGTCACTAGCGGACCGAGACACAGATACGCAGTATTTT | CASSHPWSLADRDTDTQYF
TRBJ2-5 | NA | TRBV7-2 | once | TGTGCCAGCAGCTTAGTGGCGGGAAAAGAGACCCAGTACTTC | CASSLVAGKETQYF
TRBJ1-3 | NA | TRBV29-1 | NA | TGCAGCGTTGAAGTCGGAGACTCTGGAAACACCATATATTTT | CSVEVGDSGNTIYF
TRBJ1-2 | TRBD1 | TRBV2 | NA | TGTGCCAGACGATCGGACAGGGGGTATTTCAGCGGCTACACCTTC | CARRSDRGYFSGYTF
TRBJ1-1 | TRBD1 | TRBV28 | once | TGTGCCAGCAGTTTTCGGACAGGTAGGGTGAACACTGAAGCTTTCTTT | CASSFRTGRVNTEAFF
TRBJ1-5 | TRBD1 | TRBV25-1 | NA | TGTGCCAGCAGTGGCGACAGGGGCGGAGAACAGCCCCAGCATTTT | CASSGDRGGEQPQHF
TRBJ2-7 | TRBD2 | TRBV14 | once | TGTGCCAGCAGCCAAGACGTGGGACTAGCCAACGAGCAGTACTTC | CASSQDVGLANEQYF
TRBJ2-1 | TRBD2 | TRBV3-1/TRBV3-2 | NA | TGTGCCAGCAGCCAAGGCGGGACTACTCTACTAAATGAGCAGTTCTTC | CASSQGGTTLLNEQFF
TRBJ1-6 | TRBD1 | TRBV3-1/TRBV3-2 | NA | TGTGCCAGCAGTCAGGGACAGATTAATTCACCCCTCCACTTT | CASSQGQINSPLHF